The 15 T cell receptor beta chains presented below share a single source sample, sequenced in a study of blood T cell repertoires in COVID-19. Profiling relied on immunoSEQ multiplex PCR, and the TCRdb table lists in-frame clones only, not all of them. The sample holds about 150,000 clones, around 85% seen once. Sequenced material: peripheral blood. Receptor source: an elderly woman with acute or convalescent COVID-19.

The V call is TRBV19, the J call TRBJ1-5, with 7 nucleotides matching TRBD1. After removal of 4 bases from V and 1 base from J, the junction contained 4 bases not matched to a gene. This CDR3 has 15 residues. CDR1 and CDR2 (germline): LNHDA, SQIVND (reference sequence). The CDR3 here is CASSKTGWSNQPQHF. CDR3 nucleotides: TGTGCCAGTAGTAAGACAGGGTGGAGCAATCAGCCCCAGCATTTT.

The chain combines TRBV25-1 with TRBJ2-1; no firm D call. This CDR3 is 12 amino acids long. Deletions cut 6 bases from V and 10 bases from J, with 13 bases between. The germline V gene has CDR1 MGHDK and CDR2 SYGVNS. For the CDR3, the DNA is TGTGCCAGCAGCGCACGAGGTTGGGAGCAGTTCTTC. As protein: CASSARGWEQFF.

This clone appeared a few times. The chain has TRBV6-1 and TRBJ1-1; no clear D gene. Germline CDR1 is MNHNS and CDR2 is SASEGT. The germline V and J ends were trimmed by 1 base and 7 bases, with 10 bases remaining between them. This CDR3 has 13 amino acids. The CDR3 DNA follows: TGTGCCAGCAGTGAAGATCGGGTAGGTGAAGCTTTCTTT. Its translation is CASSEDRVGEAFF.

The rearrangement joins TRBV11-2 to TRBJ1-1, with 10 positions matching TRBD1. The ends lost 0 bases at V and 6 bases at J; junction bases unmatched: 7. Germline V gene data show CDR1 as SGHAT and CDR2 as FQNNGV. The CDR3 length is 16 residues. In DNA form, the CDR3 reads TGTGCCAGCAGCTTAGAAGGGGACAGGGGTCGGGCTGAAGCTTTCTTT. Its translation is CASSLEGDRGRAEAFF.

This chain connects TRBV12-3 or TRBV12-4 to TRBJ2-7; D is unclear. V lost 8 bases and J lost 9, with 20 bases in between. This CDR3 region has 13 residues. This chain's CDR3 is CASSKTSPRGQYF. The CDR3 nucleotides are TGTGCCAGCTCAAAGACCTCCCCGAGAGGGCAGTACTTC.

The V and J genes are TRBV18 and TRBJ2-1; 14 positions agree with TRBD2. Germline lookup yields CDR1 KGHSH and CDR2 LQKENI. With 4 bases clipped from V and 7 bases from J, the junction kept 9 bases outside the gene matches. The CDR3 totals 17 residues. CDR3 in amino acids: CASSRRLAGGPQNEQFF. For the CDR3, the DNA is TGTGCCAGCTCACGGAGACTAGCGGGGGGGCCACAAAATGAGCAGTTCTTC.

The chain carries TRBV19 and TRBJ2-1; 8 bases match TRBD1. CDR1 is LNHDA, CDR2 SQIVND, per germline (reference sequence). V gave up 4 bases and J gave up 7 bases; unmatched junction bases: 12. The CDR3 has 16 residues. This CDR3 is CASSNGQGPWMNEQFF. The CDR3 DNA is TGTGCCAGTAGTAACGGACAGGGCCCTTGGATGAATGAGCAGTTCTTC.

The chain links TRBV7-2 to TRBJ1-5; the D gene is possibly TRBD1 (5 bases). CDR1 is SGHTA and CDR2 is FQGNSA in the germline V gene. The CDR3 spans 16 residues. The ends were cut back, 4 bases at V and 1 base at J, with 14 bases in the middle. The CDR3 bases are TGTGCCAGCAGCTCCGACGGGGGGGGGAGCAATCAGCCCCAGCATTTT. Its protein is CASSSDGGGSNQPQHF. The full variable domain, in which reference TRBV7-2 and TRBJ1-5 provide the parts outside the CDR3, is GAGVSQSPSNKVTEKGKDVELRCDPISGHTALYWYRQSLGQGLEFLIYFQGNSAPDKSGLPSDRFSAERTGGSVSTLTIQRTQQEDSAVYLCASSSDGGGSNQPQHFGDGTRLSIL.

V is TRBV5-6 and J is TRBJ1-3; D is ambiguous. The CDR3 loop spans 12 amino acids. Deletions cut 5 bases from V and 4 bases from J, with 7 bases between. CDR1 is SGHDT and CDR2 is YYEEEE in the germline V gene. Written as DNA, the CDR3 is TGTGCCAGCAGTTCTCAGGGAAACACCATATATTTT. It specifies CASSSQGNTIYF.

This clone was recorded once. The chain uses TRBV29-1 and TRBJ1-1; maybe TRBD1 (5 bases). V was pared by 5 bases and J by 1 base, with 5 bases between. The CDR3 runs 11 residues. Germline V gives CDR1 SQVTM, CDR2 ANQGSEA. The CDR3 DNA sequence: TGCAGCGTTAGGGGGAACACTGAAGCTTTCTTT. Residues: CSVRGNTEAFF.

The V gene is TRBV6-5, the J gene TRBJ1-1, with D possibly being TRBD1 (6 bases). The germline V and J ends were trimmed by 5 bases and 8 bases, with 15 bases remaining between them. Germline V gene lookup returns CDR1 MNHEY and CDR2 SVGAGI. The length of the CDR3 is 13 residues. CDR3 residues: CASSKPGTSEAFF. The CDR3 bases are TGTGCCAGCAGTAAACCCGGGACATCCGAAGCTTTCTTT.

The V call is TRBV7-9, the J call TRBJ2-1; D possibly corresponds to TRBD2 (6 bases). CDR3 size: 15 residues. Trimming shortened V by 4 bases and J by 0 bases, and 10 bases separated the two germline ends. CDR1 and CDR2 from the germline V gene are SEHNR and FQNEAQ (reference sequence). CDR3 nucleotides: TGTGCCAGCAGCTCACTAGCTTACTCCTACAATGAGCAGTTCTTC. Its translation is CASSSLAYSYNEQFF.

The V call is TRBV19, the J call TRBJ2-2; TRBD2 might be the D (5 bases). CDR1 is LNHDA and CDR2 is SQIVND in the germline V gene (reference sequence). The CDR3 length is 15 residues. V was pared by 7 bases and J by 6 bases, with 18 bases between. Here the CDR3 DNA reads TGTGCCAGTACCTCGCAGGCGGGTATAGCCGGGGAGCTGTTTTTT. Translation: CASTSQAGIAGELFF.

The chain couples TRBV18 to TRBJ2-3; D is uncertain. Germline CDR1 KGHSH, CDR2 LQKENI. Trimming took 3 bases from V and 6 from J, leaving 10 bases between them. The CDR3 consists of 13 residues. The CDR3, as DNA: TGTGCCAGCTCACCCTCCGCAGCGGATACGCAGTATTTT. It translates to CASSPSAADTQYF.

CDR3 in DNA: TGTGCCAGCAGTTCCCGGACAGGGGGGAACACTGAAGCTTTCTTT. It specifies CASSSRTGGNTEAFF. V usage is TRBV27 and J usage is TRBJ1-1; the match to TRBD1 covers 10 bases. The CDR3 contains 15 residues. The ends lost 4 bases at V and 1 base at J; junction bases unmatched: 3. The germline V gene has CDR1 MNHEY and CDR2 SMNVEV (reference sequence).